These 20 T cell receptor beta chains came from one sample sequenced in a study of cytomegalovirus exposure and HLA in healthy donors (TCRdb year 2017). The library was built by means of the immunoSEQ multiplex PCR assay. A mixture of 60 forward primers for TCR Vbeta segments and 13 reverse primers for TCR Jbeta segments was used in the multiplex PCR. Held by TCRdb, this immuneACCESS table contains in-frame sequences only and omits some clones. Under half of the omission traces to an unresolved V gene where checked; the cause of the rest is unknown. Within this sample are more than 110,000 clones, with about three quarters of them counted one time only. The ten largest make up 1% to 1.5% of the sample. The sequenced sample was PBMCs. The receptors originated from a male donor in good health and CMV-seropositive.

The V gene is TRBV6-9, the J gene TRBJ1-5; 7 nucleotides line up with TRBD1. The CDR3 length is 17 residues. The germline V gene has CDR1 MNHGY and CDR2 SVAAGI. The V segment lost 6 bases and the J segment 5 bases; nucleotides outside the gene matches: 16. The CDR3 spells CASSQWTGAGLDQPQHF. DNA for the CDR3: TGTGCCAGCAGCCAGTGGACAGGTGCCGGGTTGGATCAGCCCCAGCATTTT.

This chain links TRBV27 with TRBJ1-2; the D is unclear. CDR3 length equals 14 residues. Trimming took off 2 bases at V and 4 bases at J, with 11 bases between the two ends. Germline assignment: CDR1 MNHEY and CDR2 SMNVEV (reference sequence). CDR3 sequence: CASSLQGGGYGYTF. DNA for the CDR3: TGTGCCAGCAGTTTACAAGGTGGCGGCTATGGCTACACCTTC.

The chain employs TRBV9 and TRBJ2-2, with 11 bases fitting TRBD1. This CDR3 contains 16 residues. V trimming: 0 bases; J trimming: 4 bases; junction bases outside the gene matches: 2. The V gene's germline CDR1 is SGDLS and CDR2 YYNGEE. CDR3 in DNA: TGTGCCAGCAGCGTAGTTGGGACAGGGGGCACCGGGGAGCTGTTTTTT. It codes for CASSVVGTGGTGELFF.

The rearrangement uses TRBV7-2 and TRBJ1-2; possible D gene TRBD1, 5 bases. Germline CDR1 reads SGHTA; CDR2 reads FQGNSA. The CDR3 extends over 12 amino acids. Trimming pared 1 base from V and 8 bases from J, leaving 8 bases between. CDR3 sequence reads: CASSLGEGGYTF. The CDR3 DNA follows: TGTGCCAGCAGCTTAGGGGAGGGGGGCTACACCTTC.

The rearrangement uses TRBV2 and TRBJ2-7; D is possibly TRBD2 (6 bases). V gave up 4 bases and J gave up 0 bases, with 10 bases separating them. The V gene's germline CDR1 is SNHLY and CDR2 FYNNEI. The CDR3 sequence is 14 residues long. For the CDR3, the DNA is TGTGCCAGCAGTGTGGGCGGGGCCTCCTACGAGCAGTACTTC. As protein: CASSVGGASYEQYF.

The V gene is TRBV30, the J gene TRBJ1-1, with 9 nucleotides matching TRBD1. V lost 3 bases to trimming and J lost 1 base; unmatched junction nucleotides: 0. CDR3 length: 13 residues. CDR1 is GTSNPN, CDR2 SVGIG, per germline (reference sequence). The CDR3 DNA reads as TGTGCCTGGAGGGGACAGGGGAACACTGAAGCTTTCTTT. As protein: CAWRGQGNTEAFF.

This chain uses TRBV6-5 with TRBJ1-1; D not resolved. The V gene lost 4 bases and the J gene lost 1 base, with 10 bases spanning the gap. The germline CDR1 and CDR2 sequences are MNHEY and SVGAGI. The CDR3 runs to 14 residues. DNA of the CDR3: TGTGCCAGCAGTTGGAGGGTCGGGAACACTGAAGCTTTCTTT. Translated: CASSWRVGNTEAFF.

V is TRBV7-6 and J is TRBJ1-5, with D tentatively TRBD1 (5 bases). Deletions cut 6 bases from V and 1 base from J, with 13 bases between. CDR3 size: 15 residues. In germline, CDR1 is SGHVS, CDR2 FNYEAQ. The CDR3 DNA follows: TGTGCCAGCAGTCTGGGGCATCGGAGCAATCAGCCCCAGCATTTT. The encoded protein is CASSLGHRSNQPQHF.

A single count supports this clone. As DNA, the CDR3 is TGTGCCAGCACCCTGGGACAGGGGGCGAGGGAGACCCAGTACTTC. This translates into CASTLGQGARETQYF. The chain couples TRBV6-5 to TRBJ2-5; 12 positions agree with TRBD1. After removal of 7 bases from V and 5 bases from J, the junction contained 8 bases not matched to a gene. The CDR3 has 15 residues. Germline V CDR1 and CDR2: MNHEY, SVGAGI.

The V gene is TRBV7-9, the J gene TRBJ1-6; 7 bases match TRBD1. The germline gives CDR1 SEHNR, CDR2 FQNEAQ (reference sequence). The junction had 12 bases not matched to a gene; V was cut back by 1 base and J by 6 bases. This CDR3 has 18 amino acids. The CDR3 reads CASSLGRGLDSRNSPLHF. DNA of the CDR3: TGTGCCAGCAGCTTAGGTAGGGGGCTCGATTCCCGTAATTCACCCCTCCACTTT.

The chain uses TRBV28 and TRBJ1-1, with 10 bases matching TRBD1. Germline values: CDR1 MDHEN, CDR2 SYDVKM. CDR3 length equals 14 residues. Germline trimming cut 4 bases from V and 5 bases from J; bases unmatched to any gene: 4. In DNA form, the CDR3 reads TGTGCCAGCAGTTCGGGACAGGGGTGGACTGAAGCTTTCTTT. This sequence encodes CASSSGQGWTEAFF.

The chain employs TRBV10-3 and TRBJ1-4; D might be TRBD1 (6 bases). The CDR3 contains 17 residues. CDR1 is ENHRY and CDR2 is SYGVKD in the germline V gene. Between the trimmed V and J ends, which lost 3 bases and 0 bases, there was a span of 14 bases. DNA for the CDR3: TGTGCCATCAGTGAATCGACAGGTCTTGCAACTAATGAAAAACTGTTTTTT. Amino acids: CAISESTGLATNEKLFF.

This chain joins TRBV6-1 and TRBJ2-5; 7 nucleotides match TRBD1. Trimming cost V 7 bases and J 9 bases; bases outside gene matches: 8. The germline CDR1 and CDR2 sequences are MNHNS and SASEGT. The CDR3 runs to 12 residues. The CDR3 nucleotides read TGTGCCAGCACGGGACAGCTCGGGGCCCAGTACTTC. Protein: CASTGQLGAQYF.

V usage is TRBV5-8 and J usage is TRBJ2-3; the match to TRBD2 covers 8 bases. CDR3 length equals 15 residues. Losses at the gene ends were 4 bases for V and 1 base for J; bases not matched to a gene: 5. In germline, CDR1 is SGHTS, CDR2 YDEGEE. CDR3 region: CASSTGLDGTDTQYF. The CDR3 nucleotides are TGTGCCAGCAGCACGGGACTAGATGGCACAGATACGCAGTATTTT.

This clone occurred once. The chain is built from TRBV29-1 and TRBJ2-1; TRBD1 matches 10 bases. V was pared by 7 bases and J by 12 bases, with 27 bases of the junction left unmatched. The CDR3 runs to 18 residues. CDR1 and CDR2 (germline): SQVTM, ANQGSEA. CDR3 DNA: TGCAGCGCGCCCGGGACAGGGGAGCCCGGGGTGGGGGGGGAGGTGCAGTTCTTC. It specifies CSAPGTGEPGVGGEVQFF.

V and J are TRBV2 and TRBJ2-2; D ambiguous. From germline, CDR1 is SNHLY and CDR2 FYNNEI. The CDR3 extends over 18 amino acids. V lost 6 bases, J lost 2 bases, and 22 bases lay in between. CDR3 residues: CASREFPFRKRNTGELFF. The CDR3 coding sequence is TGTGCCAGCAGGGAATTCCCCTTTCGGAAGCGAAACACCGGGGAGCTGTTTTTT.

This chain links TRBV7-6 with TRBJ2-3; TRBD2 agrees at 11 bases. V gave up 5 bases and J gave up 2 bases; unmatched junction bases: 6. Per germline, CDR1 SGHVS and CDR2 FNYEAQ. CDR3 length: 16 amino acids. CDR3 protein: CASSTGTSGFTDTQYF. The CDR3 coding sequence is TGTGCCAGCAGCACTGGGACTAGCGGATTCACAGATACGCAGTATTTT.

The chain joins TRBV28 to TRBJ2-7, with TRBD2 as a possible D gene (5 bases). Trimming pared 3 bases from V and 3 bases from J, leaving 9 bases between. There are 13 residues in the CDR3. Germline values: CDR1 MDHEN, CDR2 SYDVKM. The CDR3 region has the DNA TGTGCCAGCAGTTTGCGGGTTAGCTACGAGCAGTACTTC. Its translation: CASSLRVSYEQYF. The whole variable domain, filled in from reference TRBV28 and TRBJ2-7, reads DVKVTQSSRYLVKRTGEKVFLECVQDMDHENMFWYRQDPGLGLRLIYFSYDVKMKEKGDIPEGYSVSREKKERFSLILESASTNQTSMYLCASSLRVSYEQYFGPGTRLTVT.

CDR3 in DNA: TGTGCCAGCAGCCGATCGGGACTCCGCGAGCAGTACTTC. Protein sequence: CASSRSGLREQYF. The chain has TRBV13 and TRBJ2-7; D may be TRBD2 (6 bases). Germline loops: CDR1 PRHDT, CDR2 FYEKMQ (reference sequence). The CDR3 runs to 13 residues. V lost 5 bases and J 6 bases, leaving 14 bases between the germline ends. The whole variable domain, remainder taken from reference TRBV13 and TRBJ2-7, is AAGVIQSPRHLIKEKRETATLKCYPIPRHDTVYWYQQGPGQDPQFLISFYEKMQSDKGSIPDRFSAQQFSDYHSELNMSSLELGDSALYFCASSRSGLREQYFGPGTRLTVT.

The chain's CDR3 is CASSINSLEETQYF. The CDR3 bases are TGTGCCAGTAGTATAAACTCCCTGGAAGAGACCCAGTACTTC. V is TRBV19 and J is TRBJ2-5; no reliable D call. The CDR3 extends over 14 amino acids. Trimming removed 2 bases from V and 3 bases from J, with 10 bases in between. Germline CDR1 LNHDA, CDR2 SQIVND (reference sequence).